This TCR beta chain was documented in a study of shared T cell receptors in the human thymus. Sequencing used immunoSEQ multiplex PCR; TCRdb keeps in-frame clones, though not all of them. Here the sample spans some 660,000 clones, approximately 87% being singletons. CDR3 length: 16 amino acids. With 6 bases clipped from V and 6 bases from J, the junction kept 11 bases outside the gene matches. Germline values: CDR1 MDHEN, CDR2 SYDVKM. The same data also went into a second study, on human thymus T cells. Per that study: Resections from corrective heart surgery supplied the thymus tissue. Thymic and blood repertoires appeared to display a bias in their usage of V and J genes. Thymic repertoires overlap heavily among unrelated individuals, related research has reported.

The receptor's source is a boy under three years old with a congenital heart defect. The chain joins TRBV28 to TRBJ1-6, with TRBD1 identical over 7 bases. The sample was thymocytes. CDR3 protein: CASSPPGGKGNSPLHF. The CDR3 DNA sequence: TGTGCCAGCAGCCCACCAGGGGGGAAGGGTAATTCACCCCTCCACTTT.